This T cell receptor beta chain is drawn from a study of regulatory T cells in long-lasting Graves disease. Relying on iRepertoire HTBI primers and Arm-PCR of CDR3 regions, the team built TCR beta libraries. Each CDR3 protein gets one entry after TCRdb re-called the multiplex PCR reads with MiXCR. The sample records under 400,000 distinct CDR3 sequences, approximately 15% being singletons. This clonotype was observed a handful of times. Time point in this sample: newly diagnosed GD, antithyroid drugs for less than 3 months. PBMCs provided the RNA from which the TCR library was made. V lost 1 base, J lost 4 bases, and 13 bases lay in between. The CDR3 consists of 14 residues. CDR1 and CDR2 from the germline V gene are DFQATT and SNEGSKA (reference sequence). These records were also assigned to another study, of T cells in Graves' hyperthyroidism and ophthalmopathy. Turning to that study: A set of HTBI primers served as the primers for a first-round RT-PCR of the TCR CDR3.

This TCR was sampled from a man aged 35 to 55 with Graves disease. The source material was peripheral blood mononuclear cells (PBMCs), sampled at new diagnosis, from a patient treated with antithyroid drugs. This rearrangement joins TRBV20-1 to TRBJ2-5; D is unresolved. The CDR3 DNA reads as TGCAGTGCTAGAGTAGGATACGGATCAGAGACCCAGTACTTC. Translated: CSARVGYGSETQYF.